The next 12 T cell receptor beta chains were all read from a single sample in a study of T cells in Graves' hyperthyroidism and ophthalmopathy. The TCR beta CDR3 regions underwent amplification using RNA transcripts as the source. First-round RT-PCR with HTBI primers amplified the TCR CDR3 region. TCRdb reanalysed the multiplex PCR reads using MiXCR and keeps one entry per CDR3 protein. This sample carries around 560,000 distinct CDR3 sequences, approximately 16% of them seen once, and the ten largest clones take about 20%. The sequencing sample was made of blood. The receptors stem from a woman younger than 30 with Graves' hyperthyroidism.

Turning to this clonotype: A junction boundary mismatches the germline segment, possibly from a read error. The chain combines TRBV2 with TRBJ2-6; TRBD1 matches at 8 bases. Germline CDR1 reads SNHLY; CDR2 reads FYNNEI. CDR3 size: 14 residues. CDR3 DNA: TGCGGTACAGGGGGAAGGACTGGGGCCAACGTCCTGACTTTC. This gives the protein CGTGGRTGANVLTF.

This clonotype was counted ten times or more. The chain links TRBV20-1 to TRBJ2-5; 9 positions match TRBD2. Trimming removed 6 bases from V and 5 bases from J; junction bases left unmatched: 13. Germline values: CDR1 DFQATT, CDR2 SNEGSKA (reference sequence). This CDR3 contains 15 residues. CDR3 sequence reads: CSAERASGILETQYF. CDR3 sequence (DNA): TGCAGTGCAGAGAGGGCTAGCGGGATTTTGGAGACCCAGTACTTC.

In this sample, this clonotype turned up many times. The chain couples TRBV28 to TRBJ1-5; D remains ambiguous. Trimming pared 6 bases from V and 1 base from J, leaving 22 bases between. The CDR3 length is 18 residues. From germline, CDR1 is MDHEN and CDR2 SYDVKM. DNA of the CDR3: TGTGCCAGCAGACTACCGTCGGTTGGGAGGTCCAGCAATCAGCCCCAGCATTTT. Residues: CASRLPSVGRSSNQPQHF.

This clonotype was seen many times. V gene TRBV10-2 combines with J gene TRBJ1-5, with 8 positions matching TRBD1. Looked up from germline, CDR1 is WSHSY and CDR2 is SAAADI. Trimming removed 6 bases from V and 4 bases from J; junction bases left unmatched: 5. The CDR3 contains 14 residues. The CDR3 here is CASSVDRVNQPQHF. The CDR3 coding sequence is TGCGCCAGCAGCGTGGACAGGGTAAATCAGCCCCAGCATTTT.

This clonotype came up a few times. This chain uses TRBV10-1 with TRBJ2-5, with 7 positions matching TRBD2. V shed 3 bases, J shed 3 bases, and the junction held 1 base outside the gene matches. CDR3 length: 13 amino acids. Germline CDR1 WNHNN, CDR2 SYGVQD (reference sequence). The CDR3 DNA reads TGCGCCAGCAGTGACCGGGGGGAAGAGACCCAGTACTTC. This encodes CASSDRGEETQYF.

The table lists this clonotype with many counts. The gene calls are TRBV24-1 and TRBJ2-3; 9 positions match TRBD1. Germline loops: CDR1 KGHDR, CDR2 SFDVKD. J lost 4 bases, V lost 4 bases, and 14 bases had no gene match. The CDR3 covers 18 residues. CDR3 region: CATSDVRGGTGIADTQYF. DNA for the CDR3: TGTGCCACCAGTGACGTTAGAGGAGGGACAGGGATCGCAGATACGCAGTATTTT.

Concerning this clonotype itself: One junction end does not reproduce the germline sequence, and a read error may be involved. V and J are TRBV11-2 and TRBJ1-3; D unclear. Germline V CDR1 and CDR2: SGHAT, FQNNGV. The CDR3 sequence is 11 residues long. The CDR3 DNA reads as TGTGCCAGCAGCTCTGGAAGCACCATATATTTT. Protein product: CASSSGSTIYF.

A note on this clonotype: A much more abundant neighbour one base away suggests this may be a read error. The chain uses TRBV20-1 and TRBJ2-1, with D uncertain. The CDR3 loop spans 12 amino acids. Germline V lookup: CDR1 DFQATT, CDR2 SNEGSKA (reference sequence). Trimming shortened V by 1 base and J by 4 bases, and 5 bases separated the two germline ends. Here the CDR3 reads CSARGGYNEQFF. The CDR3 nucleotides are TGCAGTGCTAGAGGCGGATACAATGAGCAGTTCTTC.

This clonotype came up many times. The gene calls are TRBV18 and TRBJ2-5, with no clear D. This CDR3 is 12 amino acids long. Germline CDR1 KGHSH, CDR2 LQKENI. V dropped 8 bases and J dropped 4 bases, with 11 bases sitting between them. CDR3 DNA sequence: TGTGCCAGCAGCCCCCGGCGAGAGACCCAGTACTTC. As protein: CASSPRRETQYF. Supplemented by reference TRBV18 and TRBJ2-5, the full variable domain reads NAGVMQNPRHLVRRRGQEARLRCSPMKGHSHVYWYRQLPEEGLKFMVYLQKENIIDESGMPKERFSAEFPKEGPSILRIQQVVRGDSAAYFCASSPRRETQYFGPGTRLLVL.

This clonotype has a count of ten or more. The chain is built from TRBV10-1 and TRBJ2-5; D is unresolved. CDR3 length equals 13 residues. Between the trimmed V and J ends, which lost 3 bases and 5 bases, there was a span of 10 bases. From germline, CDR1 is WNHNN and CDR2 SYGVQD (reference sequence). Here the CDR3 reads CASSDSSPETQYF. DNA for the CDR3: TGCGCCAGCAGTGATTCCAGTCCGGAGACCCAGTACTTC.

The sample holds many counts of this clonotype. The chain employs TRBV6-6 and TRBJ2-3; D is ambiguous. The CDR3 consists of 15 residues. V lost 0 bases and J lost 5, with 12 bases in between. The germline V gene has CDR1 MNHNY and CDR2 SVGAGI (reference sequence). CDR3 protein: CASSYSAGTLDTQYF. CDR3 nucleotides: TGTGCCAGCAGTTACTCGGCAGGCACCCTAGATACGCAGTATTTT.

The sample holds a few counts of this clonotype. This chain uses TRBV6-5 with TRBJ1-1; D perhaps matches TRBD1 (6 bases). V dropped 0 bases and J dropped 0 bases, with 11 bases sitting between them. This CDR3 contains 16 residues. CDR1 and CDR2 from the germline V gene are MNHEY and SVGAGI. DNA of the CDR3: TGTGCCAGCAGTTACTCGCAGGGGACAATGAACACTGAAGCTTTCTTT. It encodes CASSYSQGTMNTEAFF.